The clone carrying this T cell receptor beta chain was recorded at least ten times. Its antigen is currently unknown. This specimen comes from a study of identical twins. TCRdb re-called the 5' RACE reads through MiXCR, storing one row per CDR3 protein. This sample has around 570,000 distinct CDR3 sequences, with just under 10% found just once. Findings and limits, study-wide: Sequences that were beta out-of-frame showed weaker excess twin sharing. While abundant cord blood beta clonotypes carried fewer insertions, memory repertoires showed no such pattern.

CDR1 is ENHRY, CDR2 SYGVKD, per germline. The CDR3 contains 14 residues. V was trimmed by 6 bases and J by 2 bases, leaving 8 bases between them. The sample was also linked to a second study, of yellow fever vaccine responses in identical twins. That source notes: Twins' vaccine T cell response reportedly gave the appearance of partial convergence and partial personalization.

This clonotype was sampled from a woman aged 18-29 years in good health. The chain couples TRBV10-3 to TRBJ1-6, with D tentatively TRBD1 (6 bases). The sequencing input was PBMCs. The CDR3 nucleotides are TGTGCCATCAGACAGGGAACCTATAATTCACCCCTCCACTTT. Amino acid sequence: CAIRQGTYNSPLHF.